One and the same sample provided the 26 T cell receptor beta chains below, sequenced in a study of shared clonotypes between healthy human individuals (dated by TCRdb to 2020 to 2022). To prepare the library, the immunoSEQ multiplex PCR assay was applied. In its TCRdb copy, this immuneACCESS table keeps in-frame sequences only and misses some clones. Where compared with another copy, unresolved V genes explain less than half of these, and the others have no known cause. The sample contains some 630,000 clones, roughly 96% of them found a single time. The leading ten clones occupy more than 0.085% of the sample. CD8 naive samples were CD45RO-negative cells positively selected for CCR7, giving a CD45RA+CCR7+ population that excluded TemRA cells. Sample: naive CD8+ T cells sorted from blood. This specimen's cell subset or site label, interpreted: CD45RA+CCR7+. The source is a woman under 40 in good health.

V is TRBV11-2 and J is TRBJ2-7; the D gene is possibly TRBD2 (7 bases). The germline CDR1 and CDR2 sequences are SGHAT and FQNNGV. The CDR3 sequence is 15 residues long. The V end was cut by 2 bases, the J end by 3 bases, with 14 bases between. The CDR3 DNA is TGTGCCAGCAGCTTACCCGGGGAGGGGGGCTACGAGCAGTACTTC. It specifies CASSLPGEGGYEQYF.

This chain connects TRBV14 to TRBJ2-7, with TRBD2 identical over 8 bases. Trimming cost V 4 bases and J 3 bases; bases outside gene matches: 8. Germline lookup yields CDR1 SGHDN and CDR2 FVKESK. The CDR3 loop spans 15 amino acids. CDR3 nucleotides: TGTGCCAGCAGCCTAATGCCGAGCGGGAGCTACGAGCAGTACTTC. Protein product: CASSLMPSGSYEQYF.

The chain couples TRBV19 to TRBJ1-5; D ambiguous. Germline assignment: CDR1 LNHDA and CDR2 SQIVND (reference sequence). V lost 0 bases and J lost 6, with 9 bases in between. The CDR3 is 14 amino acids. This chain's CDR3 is CASSIDGESQPQHF. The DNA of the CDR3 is TGTGCCAGTAGTATAGATGGGGAATCTCAGCCCCAGCATTTT.

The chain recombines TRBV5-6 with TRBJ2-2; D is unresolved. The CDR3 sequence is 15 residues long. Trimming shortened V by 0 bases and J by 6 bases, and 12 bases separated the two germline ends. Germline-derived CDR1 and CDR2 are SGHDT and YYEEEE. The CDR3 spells CASSLDVGSPGELFF. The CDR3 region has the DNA TGTGCCAGCAGCTTGGATGTAGGATCCCCCGGGGAGCTGTTTTTT.

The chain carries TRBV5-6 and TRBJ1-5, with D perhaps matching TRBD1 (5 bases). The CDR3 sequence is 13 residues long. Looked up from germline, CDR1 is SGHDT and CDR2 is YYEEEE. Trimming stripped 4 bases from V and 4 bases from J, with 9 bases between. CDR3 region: CASSRDGNQPQHF. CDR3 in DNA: TGTGCCAGCAGCCGGGACGGTAATCAGCCCCAGCATTTT.

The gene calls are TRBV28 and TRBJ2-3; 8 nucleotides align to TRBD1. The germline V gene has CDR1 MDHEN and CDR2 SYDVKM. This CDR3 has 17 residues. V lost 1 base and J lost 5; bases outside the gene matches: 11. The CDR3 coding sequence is TGTGCCAGCAGTTTATCCGGCCGGCAGGGGGCACGAGATACGCAGTATTTT. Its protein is CASSLSGRQGARDTQYF.

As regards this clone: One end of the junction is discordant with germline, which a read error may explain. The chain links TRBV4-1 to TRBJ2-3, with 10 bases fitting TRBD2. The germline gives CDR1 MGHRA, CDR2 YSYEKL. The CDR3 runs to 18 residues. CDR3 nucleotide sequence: TGCGCCAGCAGGCAAGCCGGTTCTAGCGGGGGATTCACAGATACGCAGTATTTT. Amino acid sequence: CASRQAGSSGGFTDTQYF.

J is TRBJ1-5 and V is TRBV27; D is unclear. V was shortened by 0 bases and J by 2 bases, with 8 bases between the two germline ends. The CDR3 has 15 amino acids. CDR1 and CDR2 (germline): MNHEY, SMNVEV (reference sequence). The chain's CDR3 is CASSLSNLGNQPQHF. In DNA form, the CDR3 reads TGTGCCAGCAGTTTATCGAATCTCGGCAATCAGCCCCAGCATTTT.

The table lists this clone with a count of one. This CDR3 is CASSLGGTGELFF. CDR3 DNA: TGCGCCAGCAGCTTGGGCGGGACCGGGGAGCTGTTTTTT. V is TRBV5-1 and J is TRBJ2-2; a possible D gene is TRBD2 (5 bases). Germline V gene data show CDR1 as SGHRS and CDR2 as YFSETQ. V was cut by 0 bases and J by 5 bases, with 5 bases left in between. The CDR3 has 13 amino acids.

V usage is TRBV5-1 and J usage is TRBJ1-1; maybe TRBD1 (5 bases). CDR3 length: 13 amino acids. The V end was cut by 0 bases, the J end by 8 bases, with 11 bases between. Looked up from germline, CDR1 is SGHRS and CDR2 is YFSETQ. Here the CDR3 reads CASSLAGGGEAFF. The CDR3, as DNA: TGCGCCAGCAGCTTGGCCGGCGGGGGAGAAGCTTTCTTT.

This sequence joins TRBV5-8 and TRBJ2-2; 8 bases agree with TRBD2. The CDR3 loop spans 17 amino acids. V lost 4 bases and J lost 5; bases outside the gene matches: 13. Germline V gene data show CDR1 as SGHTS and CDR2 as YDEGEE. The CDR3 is CASSIEREFLLTGELFF. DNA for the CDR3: TGTGCCAGCAGCATAGAGCGGGAGTTTTTGTTAACCGGGGAGCTGTTTTTT.

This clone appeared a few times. In nucleotides, the CDR3 is TGCGCCAGTCTAGCCTCCGGGACACATAGCAATCAGCCCCAGCATTTT. It translates to CASLASGTHSNQPQHF. This chain links TRBV5-1 with TRBJ1-5; maybe TRBD1 (6 bases). The germline gives CDR1 SGHRS, CDR2 YFSETQ. V lost 8 bases and J lost 0, with 18 bases in between. The CDR3 is 16 residues long.

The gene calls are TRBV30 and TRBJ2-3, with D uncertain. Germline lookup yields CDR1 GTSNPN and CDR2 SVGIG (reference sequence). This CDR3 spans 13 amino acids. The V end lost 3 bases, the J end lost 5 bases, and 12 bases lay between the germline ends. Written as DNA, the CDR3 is TGTGCCTGGAGGATGGGTCTACGAGATACGCAGTATTTT. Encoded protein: CAWRMGLRDTQYF.

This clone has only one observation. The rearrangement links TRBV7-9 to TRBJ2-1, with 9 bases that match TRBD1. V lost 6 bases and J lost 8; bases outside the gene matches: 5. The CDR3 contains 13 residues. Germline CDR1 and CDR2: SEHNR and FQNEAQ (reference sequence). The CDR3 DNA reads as TGTGCCAGCAGGGACCGGACAGGGGATGAGCAGTTCTTC. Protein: CASRDRTGDEQFF.

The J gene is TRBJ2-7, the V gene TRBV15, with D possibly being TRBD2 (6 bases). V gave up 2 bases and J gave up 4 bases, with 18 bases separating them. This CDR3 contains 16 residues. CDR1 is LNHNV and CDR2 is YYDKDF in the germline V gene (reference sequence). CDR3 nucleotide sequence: TGTGCCACCAGCAGACGGTGGGGGGAACCGCAATACGAGCAGTACTTC. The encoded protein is CATSRRWGEPQYEQYF. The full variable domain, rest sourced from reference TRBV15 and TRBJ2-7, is DAMVIQNPRYQVTQFGKPVTLSCSQTLNHNVMYWYQQKSSQAPKLLFHYYDKDFNNEADTPDNFQSRRPNTSFCFLDIRSPGLGDTAMYLCATSRRWGEPQYEQYFGPGTRLTVT.

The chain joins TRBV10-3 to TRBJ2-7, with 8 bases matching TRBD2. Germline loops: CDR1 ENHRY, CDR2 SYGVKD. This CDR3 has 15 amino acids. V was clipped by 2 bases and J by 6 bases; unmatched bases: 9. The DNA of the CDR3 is TGTGCCATCAGTGAGGACAGCGGGAGATCGGGCGAGCAGTACTTC. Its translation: CAISEDSGRSGEQYF.

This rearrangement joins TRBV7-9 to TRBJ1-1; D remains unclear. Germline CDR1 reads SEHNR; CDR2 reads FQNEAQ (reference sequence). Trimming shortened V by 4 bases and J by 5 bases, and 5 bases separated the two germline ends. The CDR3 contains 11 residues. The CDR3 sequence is CASSSDTEAFF. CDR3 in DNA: TGTGCCAGCAGCTCCGATACTGAAGCTTTCTTT.

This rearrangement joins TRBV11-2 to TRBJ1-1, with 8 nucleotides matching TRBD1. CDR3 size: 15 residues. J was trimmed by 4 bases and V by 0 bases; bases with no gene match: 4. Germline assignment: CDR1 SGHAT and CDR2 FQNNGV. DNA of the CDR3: TGTGCCAGCAGCTTAGATCAGGGGGCTTTCACTGAAGCTTTCTTT. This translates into CASSLDQGAFTEAFF.

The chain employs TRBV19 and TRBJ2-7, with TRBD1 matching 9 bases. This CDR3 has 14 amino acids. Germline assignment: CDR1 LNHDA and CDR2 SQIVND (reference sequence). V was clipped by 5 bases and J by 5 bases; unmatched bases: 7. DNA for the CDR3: TGTGCCAGTAGTGCCCGGACAGGGGACGACGAGCAGTACTTC. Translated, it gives CASSARTGDDEQYF.

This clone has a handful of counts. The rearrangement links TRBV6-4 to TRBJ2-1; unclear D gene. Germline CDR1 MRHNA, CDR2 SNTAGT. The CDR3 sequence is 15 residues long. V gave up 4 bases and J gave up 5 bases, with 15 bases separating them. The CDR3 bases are TGTGCCAGCAGTGCGTCCTATGAGATACACAATGAGCAGTTCTTC. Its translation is CASSASYEIHNEQFF.

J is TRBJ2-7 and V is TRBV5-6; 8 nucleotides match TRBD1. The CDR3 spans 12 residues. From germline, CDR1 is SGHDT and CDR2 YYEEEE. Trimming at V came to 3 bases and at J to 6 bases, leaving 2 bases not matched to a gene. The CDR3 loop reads CASSWQGAEQYF. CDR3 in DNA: TGTGCCAGCAGCTGGCAGGGGGCCGAGCAGTACTTC.

The CDR3 DNA reads TGTGCCAGCAGCTTAGCGGAAATCTCCTACAATGAGCAGTTCTTC. Amino acids: CASSLAEISYNEQFF. The chain employs TRBV11-2 and TRBJ2-1; D ambiguous. The CDR3 loop spans 15 amino acids. Trimming left V 1 base short and J 0 bases short, with 7 bases between. The germline V gene encodes CDR1 SGHAT and CDR2 FQNNGV.

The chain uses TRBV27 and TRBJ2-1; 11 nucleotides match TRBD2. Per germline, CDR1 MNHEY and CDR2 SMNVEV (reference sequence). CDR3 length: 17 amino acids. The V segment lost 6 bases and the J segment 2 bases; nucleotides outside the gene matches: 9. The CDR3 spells CASSHALAGVPYNEQFF. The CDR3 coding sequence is TGTGCCAGCAGCCACGCACTAGCGGGAGTACCCTACAATGAGCAGTTCTTC.

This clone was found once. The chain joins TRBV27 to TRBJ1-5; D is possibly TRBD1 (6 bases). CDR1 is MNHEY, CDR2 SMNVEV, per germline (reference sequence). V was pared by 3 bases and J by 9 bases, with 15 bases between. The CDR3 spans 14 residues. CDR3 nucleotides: TGTGCCAGCAGTTTGGGGCAGGGGTTGTGGCCCCAGCATTTT. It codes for CASSLGQGLWPQHF.

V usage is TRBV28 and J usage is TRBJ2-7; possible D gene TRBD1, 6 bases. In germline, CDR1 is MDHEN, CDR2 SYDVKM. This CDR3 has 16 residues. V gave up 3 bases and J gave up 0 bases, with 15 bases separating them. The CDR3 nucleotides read TGTGCCAGCAGTTTTGGGGGCCGCACATTCTCCTACGAGCAGTACTTC. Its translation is CASSFGGRTFSYEQYF.

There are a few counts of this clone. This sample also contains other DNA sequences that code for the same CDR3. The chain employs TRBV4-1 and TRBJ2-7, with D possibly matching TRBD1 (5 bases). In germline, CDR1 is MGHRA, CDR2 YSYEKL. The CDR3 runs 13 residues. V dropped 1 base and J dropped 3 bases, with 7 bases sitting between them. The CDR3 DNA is TGCGCCAGCAGCCAAGCCCAGGGCTACGAGCAGTACTTC. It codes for CASSQAQGYEQYF.